This is a list of T cell receptor beta chains from one sample in a study of cytomegalovirus exposure and HLA in healthy donors. Profiling relied on immunoSEQ multiplex PCR, and the TCRdb table lists in-frame clones only, not all of them. The table has around 200,000 clones, approximately 78% seen once. Material: PBMCs. The receptors were sampled from a woman younger than 35 in good health and CMV-seronegative. Both conserved end residues are part of each CDR3. The order of the fields is CDR3 protein, CDR3 DNA, J gene, clone size, V gene, D gene. A D gene is named only where the DNA matches it firmly. Clone sizes are given selectively: once, few, many, or a class where the clone is expanded.

CASSQQRDPLQETQYF,TGTGCCAGCAGCCAACAGCGGGACCCGCTCCAAGAGACCCAGTACTTC,TRBJ2-5,NA,TRBV11-1,TRBD2
CASSKSEPPKYEQYF,TGTGCCAGCAGCAAATCGGAGCCTCCCAAATACGAGCAGTACTTC,TRBJ2-7,NA,TRBV21-1,NA
CASSLTGGNQPQHF,TGTGCCAGCAGCTTAACCGGGGGCAATCAGCCCCAGCATTTT,TRBJ1-5,NA,TRBV7-3,NA
CASTSADYYEQYF,TGTGCCAGCACCTCAGCGGATTACTACGAGCAGTACTTC,TRBJ2-7,once,TRBV11-2,NA
CASSEEAGGPYEQYF,TGTGCCAGCAGTGAAGAGGCGGGAGGGCCTTACGAGCAGTACTTC,TRBJ2-7,few,TRBV6-1,TRBD2
CASSAAGMVAKNIQYF,TGTGCCAGCAGTGCTGCAGGGATGGTAGCCAAAAACATTCAGTACTTC,TRBJ2-4,once,TRBV6-1,NA
CASSERQGILGEQFF,TGTGCCAGCAGTGAGAGACAGGGTATCCTTGGTGAGCAGTTCTTC,TRBJ2-1,NA,TRBV6-1,TRBD1
CASSVYRGTYEQYF,TGTGCCAGCAGTGTGTACAGGGGTACATACGAGCAGTACTTC,TRBJ2-7,once,TRBV2,TRBD1
CASSSGVEQYF,TGTGCCAGCAGCTCCGGGGTCGAGCAGTACTTC,TRBJ2-7,NA,TRBV7-9,NA
CASSPYSNQPQHF,TGTGCCAGCAGTCCCTATAGCAATCAGCCCCAGCATTTT,TRBJ1-5,NA,TRBV28,NA
CASSDPLAGGFGEQYF,TGTGCCAGCAGTGACCCTTTAGCGGGAGGATTTGGGGAGCAGTACTTC,TRBJ2-7,NA,TRBV2,TRBD2
CAWSALGQGFSGYTF,TGTGCCTGGAGTGCCCTAGGGCAGGGGTTTTCTGGCTACACCTTC,TRBJ1-2,once,TRBV30,NA
CASSLSPSGGAPDTQYF,TGCGCCAGCAGCTTGTCCCCTAGCGGGGGGGCTCCAGATACGCAGTATTTT,TRBJ2-3,NA,TRBV5-1,TRBD2
CASGLGTKTQYF,TGTGCTAGTGGTTTAGGGACAAAGACCCAGTACTTC,TRBJ2-5,NA,TRBV12-5,NA
CASSSGLAGGPSTDTQYF,TGTGCCAGCAGCAGCGGACTAGCGGGAGGTCCGAGCACAGATACGCAGTATTTT,TRBJ2-3,NA,TRBV7-9,TRBD2
CASRVSGQGYEQYF,TGTGCCAGCAGAGTATCGGGACAGGGCTACGAGCAGTACTTC,TRBJ2-7,few,TRBV6-5,TRBD1
CAISEGVPGELFF,TGTGCCATCAGTGAGGGAGTACCCGGGGAGCTGTTTTTT,TRBJ2-2,once,TRBV10-3,NA
CASTVRGAGVREQYF,TGTGCCAGCACGGTTCGGGGAGCGGGAGTCCGCGAGCAGTACTTC,TRBJ2-7,once,TRBV28,TRBD2
CASTLTQGWGTDTQYF,TGTGCCAGCACCCTTACGCAGGGTTGGGGCACAGATACGCAGTATTTT,TRBJ2-3,NA,TRBV27,NA
CASMISGPGELFF,TGTGCCAGCATGATTAGCGGGCCCGGGGAGCTGTTTTTT,TRBJ2-2,NA,TRBV6-1,TRBD2
CASSPTGSPGAQYF,TGTGCCAGCTCACCGACAGGCTCTCCCGGGGCCCAGTACTTC,TRBJ2-5,NA,TRBV18,NA
CASSYSKLKEQYF,TGTGCCAGCAGTTACTCGAAACTGAAAGAGCAGTACTTC,TRBJ2-7,NA,TRBV6-6,NA
CASRQGPNQPQHF,TGTGCCAGCAGACAGGGTCCCAATCAGCCCCAGCATTTT,TRBJ1-5,NA,TRBV7-9,NA
CASSSPFGREDTDTQYF,TGTGCCAGCAGCTCCCCTTTCGGGCGGGAGGACACAGATACGCAGTATTTT,TRBJ2-3,NA,TRBV13,TRBD2
CASSIGGGTASYEQYF,TGTGCCAGTAGTATAGGGGGCGGGACGGCCAGCTACGAGCAGTACTTC,TRBJ2-7,NA,TRBV19,NA
CASSLLGGSNQPQHF,TGTGCCAGCAGTTTATTGGGGGGTTCCAATCAGCCCCAGCATTTT,TRBJ1-5,NA,TRBV27,NA
CASSYPAVGGDTQYF,TGTGCCAGCAGTTACCCCGCGGTAGGGGGAGATACGCAGTATTTT,TRBJ2-3,NA,TRBV6-5,NA
CASFRDSTYEQYF,TGTGCCAGTTTCCGGGACAGTACCTACGAGCAGTACTTC,TRBJ2-7,NA,TRBV6-1,TRBD1
CASSTSGQGGTGELFF,TGTGCCAGCAGCACTTCGGGACAGGGGGGTACCGGGGAGCTGTTTTTT,TRBJ2-2,NA,TRBV13,TRBD1
CASSPGRVPLGEKLFF,TGTGCCAGCAGCCCCGGGAGGGTACCGTTAGGGGAAAAACTGTTTTTT,TRBJ1-4,NA,TRBV5-8,NA
CASRRQGEGTEAFF,TGTGCCAGCAGGCGACAGGGCGAGGGAACTGAAGCTTTCTTT,TRBJ1-1,few,TRBV13,TRBD1